What follows are 14 T cell receptor beta chains derived from one specimen sequenced in a study of shared clonotypes between healthy human individuals. Using immunoSEQ multiplex PCR, the repertoire was profiled, and TCRdb retains in-frame clones only, with some absent. The sample gives about 690,000 clones, about 90% of which show up once; about a third is in the top ten. Material: memory CD8+ T cells from PBMCs. Subset: CD45RO+ cells pooled with CCR7-negative TemRA cells. The source is a man aged 18 to 35 in good health. Some clones in this sample may be carry-over from other donors' samples.

Worth noting for this clone: This sequence is one base from a far larger clone and is likely a read error. V and J are TRBV25-1 and TRBJ2-1; 7 positions match TRBD2. V lost 2 bases to trimming and J lost 0 bases; unmatched junction nucleotides: 1. This CDR3 comprises 15 residues. From germline, CDR1 is MGHDK and CDR2 SYGVNS. The CDR3 DNA follows: TGTGCCAGCAGTGAAAGCGGGGCCTCCTACAATGAGCAGTTCTTC. Residues: CASSESGASYNEQFF.

This clone appeared a few times. DNA of the CDR3: TGTGCCAGCAGCCAGAATTTTAGAGACGGCCCCACAGATACGCAGTATTTT. Translating it yields CASSQNFRDGPTDTQYF. The rearrangement joins TRBV14 to TRBJ2-3; D remains ambiguous. This CDR3 spans 17 amino acids. Per the germline V gene, CDR1 is SGHDN and CDR2 is FVKESK. The germline V and J ends were trimmed by 3 bases and 2 bases, with 18 bases remaining between them.

The table lists this clone with a count of one. At the DNA level, this CDR3 is encoded by other sequences in the same sample as well. The V call is TRBV9, the J call TRBJ2-2; D possibly corresponds to TRBD2 (6 bases). This CDR3 comprises 13 residues. Germline V lookup: CDR1 SGDLS, CDR2 YYNGEE. Trimming took 4 bases from V and 5 from J, leaving 9 bases between them. CDR3 protein: CASSPSGTGELFF. The CDR3 coding sequence is TGTGCCAGCAGCCCCAGCGGGACCGGGGAGCTGTTTTTT.

This clone was found once. A far larger clone differs by one base, so this is likely a read error. The chain has TRBV7-9 and TRBJ2-5; D may correspond to TRBD1 or TRBD2 (5 bases each). CDR3 length equals 13 residues. Trimming removed 5 bases from V and 5 bases from J, with 12 bases in between. Germline V gene lookup returns CDR1 SEHNR and CDR2 FQNEAQ (reference sequence). CDR3 sequence: CASSAGARETQYF. CDR3 DNA: TGTGCCAGCAGCGCCGGGGCCCGGGAGACCCAGTACTTC.

V usage is TRBV19 and J usage is TRBJ2-1; D ambiguous. The CDR3 contains 14 residues. Trimming shortened V by 3 bases and J by 5 bases, and 11 bases separated the two germline ends. The germline V gene encodes CDR1 LNHDA and CDR2 SQIVND (reference sequence). The CDR3 DNA sequence: TGTGCCAGTAGTATGTTGCGGTGGGACAATGAGCAGTTCTTC. This codes for CASSMLRWDNEQFF.

CDR3 in amino acids: CASSPRGGNTGELFF. CDR3 in DNA: TGTGCCAGCAGCCCCCGGGGGGGGAACACCGGGGAGCTGTTTTTT. This chain uses TRBV5-4 with TRBJ2-2; 8 bases align to TRBD2. V shed 4 bases, J shed 1 base, and the junction held 3 bases outside the gene matches. Per the germline V gene, CDR1 is SGHNT and CDR2 is YYREEE (reference sequence). The CDR3 spans 15 residues.

V gene TRBV27 combines with J gene TRBJ2-1, with TRBD1 matching 9 bases. This CDR3 comprises 17 residues. The V gene's germline CDR1 is MNHEY and CDR2 SMNVEV (reference sequence). Trimming removed 1 base from V and 6 bases from J; junction bases left unmatched: 10. This CDR3 reads CASSLLGGQGISNEQFF. CDR3 coding DNA: TGTGCCAGCAGTTTATTGGGAGGACAGGGGATTAGCAATGAGCAGTTCTTC.

V usage is TRBV28 and J usage is TRBJ2-2; maybe TRBD2 (5 bases). CDR3 size: 16 residues. CDR1 is MDHEN, CDR2 SYDVKM, per germline. V was shortened by 0 bases and J by 3 bases, with 11 bases between the two germline ends. The CDR3: CASSLWRELDTGELFF. The DNA of the CDR3 is TGTGCCAGCAGTTTATGGAGGGAGTTGGACACCGGGGAGCTGTTTTTT.

This clone was seen only a few times. V usage is TRBV11-2 and J usage is TRBJ2-4; TRBD1 matches at 7 bases. Germline V gene sequence: CDR1 SGHAT, CDR2 FQNNGV. With 1 base clipped from V and 8 bases from J, the junction kept 2 bases outside the gene matches. The CDR3 has 13 residues. The CDR3 spells CASSLVGQDIQYF. In DNA, the CDR3 is TGTGCCAGCAGCTTAGTCGGACAGGACATTCAGTACTTC.

The rearrangement links TRBV27 to TRBJ2-1; perhaps D is TRBD1 or TRBD2 (5 bases each). Germline V gives CDR1 MNHEY, CDR2 SMNVEV (reference sequence). V was cut by 3 bases and J by 4 bases, with 13 bases left in between. CDR3 length: 15 residues. CDR3 coding DNA: TGTGCCAGCAGTTTTTCCGGGACGGGATACAATGAGCAGTTCTTC. This codes for CASSFSGTGYNEQFF.

This rearrangement joins TRBV6-1 to TRBJ2-6; D not certain. V was clipped by 0 bases and J by 0 bases, with 6 bases between them. The CDR3 is made up of 16 amino acids. CDR1 and CDR2 from the germline V gene are MNHNS and SASEGT. The CDR3 DNA sequence: TGTGCCAGCAGTGAAGCATCGTTCTCTGGGGCCAACGTCCTGACTTTC. This sequence encodes CASSEASFSGANVLTF.

This clone was observed once. V usage is TRBV6-1 and J usage is TRBJ2-7; D not certain. CDR3 length: 16 residues. Germline lookup yields CDR1 MNHNS and CDR2 SASEGT. Trimming cost V 0 bases and J 0 bases, with 12 bases left between them. CDR3 DNA: TGTGCCAGCAGTGAAGCGCTTTCCGCGGACTCCTACGAGCAGTACTTC. Protein product: CASSEALSADSYEQYF.

The rearrangement joins TRBV6-5 to TRBJ2-5; 11 bases line up with TRBD2. Germline lookup yields CDR1 MNHEY and CDR2 SVGAGI. J gave up 4 bases and V 4 bases, and 2 bases lay outside the gene matches. The CDR3 is made up of 14 amino acids. The DNA of the CDR3 is TGTGCCAGCAGTTGGACTAGCGGGTTAGAGACCCAGTACTTC. It codes for CASSWTSGLETQYF.

The chain recombines TRBV5-1 with TRBJ2-1; 9 positions match TRBD1. Germline trimming cut 3 bases from V and 9 bases from J; bases unmatched to any gene: 13. Per the germline V gene, CDR1 is SGHRS and CDR2 is YFSETQ. The CDR3 extends over 16 amino acids. The CDR3 DNA follows: TGCGCCAGCAGCTGGGTGCCGGGACAGGGAGATGGTGAGCAGTTCTTC. Protein sequence: CASSWVPGQGDGEQFF.